This TCR delta chain was profiled in a study of delta chains in infants with herpesvirus infections. Gamma-chain- and delta-chain-specific primers converted PBMC RNA into TCR cDNA. TCRdb reapplied CATT to the RT-PCR reads. The sample lists 400 or so delta-chain clones; 7% to 9% were seen once. CDR3 length equals 18 residues. Trimming at V came to 0 bases and at J to 4 bases, leaving 3 bases not matched to a gene. Germline V gives CDR1 GEAIGNYY, CDR2 EKD. J is TRDJ3 and V is TRDV2, with 12 bases fitting TRDD3. The sequencing used peripheral blood, collected at time point 2 of longitudinal follow-up. The origin of this receptor is a human donor who was a Ugandan infant, either HIV-exposed or HIV-unexposed (not recorded which). The CDR3 region has the DNA TGTGCCTGTGACACCGTACTGGGGGATACTTGGGACACCCGACAGATGTTTTTC. This gives the protein CACDTVLGDTWDTRQMFF.